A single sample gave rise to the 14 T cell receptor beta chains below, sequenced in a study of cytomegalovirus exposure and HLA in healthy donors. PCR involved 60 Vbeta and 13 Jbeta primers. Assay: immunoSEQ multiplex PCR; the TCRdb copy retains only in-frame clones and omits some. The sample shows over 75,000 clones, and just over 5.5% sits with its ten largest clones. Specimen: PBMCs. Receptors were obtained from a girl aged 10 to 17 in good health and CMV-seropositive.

CDR3 sequence reads: CASSSGQGHAYEQYF. For the CDR3, the DNA is TGCGCCAGCAGCTCGGGACAGGGGCACGCCTACGAGCAGTACTTC. The chain joins TRBV5-1 to TRBJ2-7, with 10 bases aligning to TRBD1. Germline V lookup: CDR1 SGHRS, CDR2 YFSETQ. The junction had 5 bases not matched to a gene; V was cut back by 3 bases and J by 2 bases. This CDR3 region has 15 residues.

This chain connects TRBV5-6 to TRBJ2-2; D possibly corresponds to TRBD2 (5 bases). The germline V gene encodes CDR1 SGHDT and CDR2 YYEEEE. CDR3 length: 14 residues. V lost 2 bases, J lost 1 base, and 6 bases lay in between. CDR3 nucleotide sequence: TGTGCCAGCAGCTTTGGGAGGAACACCGGGGAGCTGTTTTTT. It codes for CASSFGRNTGELFF.

The CDR3: CASRPYGQGANYGYTF. The CDR3 region has the DNA TGTGCCAGCAGGCCTTATGGACAGGGCGCTAACTATGGCTACACCTTC. The genes are TRBV2 and TRBJ1-2; 8 bases are shared with TRBD1. Germline V gene sequence: CDR1 SNHLY, CDR2 FYNNEI. This CDR3 is 16 amino acids long. Trimming took 6 bases from V and 0 from J; bases not matched to a gene: 9.

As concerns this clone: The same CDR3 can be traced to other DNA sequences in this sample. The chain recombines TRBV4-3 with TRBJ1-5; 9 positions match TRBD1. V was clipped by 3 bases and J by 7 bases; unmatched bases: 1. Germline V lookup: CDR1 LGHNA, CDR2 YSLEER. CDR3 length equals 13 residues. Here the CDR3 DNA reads TGCGCCAGCAGCCAGGACAGGGGACAGCCCCAGCATTTT. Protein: CASSQDRGQPQHF.

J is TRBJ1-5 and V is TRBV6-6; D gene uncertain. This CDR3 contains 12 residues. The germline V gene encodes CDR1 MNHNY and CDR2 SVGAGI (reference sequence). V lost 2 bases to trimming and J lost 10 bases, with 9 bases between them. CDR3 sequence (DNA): TGTGCCAGCAGTTACCCTTCTTTACCCCAGCATTTT. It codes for CASSYPSLPQHF.

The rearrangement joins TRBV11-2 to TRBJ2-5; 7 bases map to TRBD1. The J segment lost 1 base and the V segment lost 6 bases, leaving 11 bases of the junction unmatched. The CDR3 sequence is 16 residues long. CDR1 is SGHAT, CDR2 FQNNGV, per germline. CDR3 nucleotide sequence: TGTGCCAGCAGATCCACTAGGGGGCAGGGCCAAGAGACCCAGTACTTC. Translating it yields CASRSTRGQGQETQYF.

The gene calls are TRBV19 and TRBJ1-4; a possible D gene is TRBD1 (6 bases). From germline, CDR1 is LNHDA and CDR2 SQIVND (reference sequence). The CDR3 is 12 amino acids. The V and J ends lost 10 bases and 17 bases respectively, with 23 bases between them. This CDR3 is CATGLEPGHIFF. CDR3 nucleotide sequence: TGTGCCACCGGGCTCGAGCCGGGACACATCTTTTTT. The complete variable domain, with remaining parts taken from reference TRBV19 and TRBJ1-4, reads DGGITQSPKYLFRKEGQNVTLSCEQNLNHDAMYWYRQDPGQGLRLIYYSQIVNDFQKGDIAEGYSVSREKKESFPLTVTSAQKNPTAFYLCATGLEPGHIFFGSGTQLSVL.

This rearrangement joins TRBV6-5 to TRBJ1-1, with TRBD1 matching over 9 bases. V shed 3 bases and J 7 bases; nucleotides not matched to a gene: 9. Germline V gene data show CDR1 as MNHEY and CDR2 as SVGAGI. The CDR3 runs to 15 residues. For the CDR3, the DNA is TGTGCCAGCAGTTATAGGGGGACAGGGTTTTTTGAAGCTTTCTTT. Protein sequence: CASSYRGTGFFEAFF.

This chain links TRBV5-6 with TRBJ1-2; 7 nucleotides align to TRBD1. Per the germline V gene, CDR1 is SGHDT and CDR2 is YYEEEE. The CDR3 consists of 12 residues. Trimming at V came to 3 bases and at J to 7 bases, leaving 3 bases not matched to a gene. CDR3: CASSSGTVGYTF. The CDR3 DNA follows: TGTGCCAGCAGCTCGGGGACAGTTGGCTACACCTTC.

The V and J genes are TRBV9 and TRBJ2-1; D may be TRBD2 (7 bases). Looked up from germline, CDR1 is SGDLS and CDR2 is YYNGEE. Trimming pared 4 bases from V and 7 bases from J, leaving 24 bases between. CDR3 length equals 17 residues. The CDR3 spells CASSLGVGGAEENEQFF. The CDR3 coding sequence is TGTGCCAGCAGCCTCGGGGTGGGGGGGGCAGAAGAAAATGAGCAGTTCTTC. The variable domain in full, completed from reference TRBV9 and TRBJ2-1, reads DSGVTQTPKHLITATGQRVTLRCSPRSGDLSVYWYQQSLDQGLQFLIQYYNGEERAKGNILERFSAQQFPDLHSELNLSSLELGDSALYFCASSLGVGGAEENEQFFGPGTRLTVL.

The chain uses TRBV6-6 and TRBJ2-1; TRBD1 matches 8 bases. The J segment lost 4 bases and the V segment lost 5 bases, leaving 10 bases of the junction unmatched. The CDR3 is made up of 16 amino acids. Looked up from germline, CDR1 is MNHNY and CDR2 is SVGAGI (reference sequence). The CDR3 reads CASSQGLDRAYNEQFF. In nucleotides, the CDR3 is TGTGCCAGCAGTCAAGGCTTGGACAGGGCATACAATGAGCAGTTCTTC.

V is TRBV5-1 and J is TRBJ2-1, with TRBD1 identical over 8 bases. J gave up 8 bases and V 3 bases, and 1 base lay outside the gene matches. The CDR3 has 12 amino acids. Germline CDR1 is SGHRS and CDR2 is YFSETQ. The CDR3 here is CASSSQGDEQFF. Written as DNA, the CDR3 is TGCGCCAGCAGCTCACAGGGGGATGAGCAGTTCTTC.

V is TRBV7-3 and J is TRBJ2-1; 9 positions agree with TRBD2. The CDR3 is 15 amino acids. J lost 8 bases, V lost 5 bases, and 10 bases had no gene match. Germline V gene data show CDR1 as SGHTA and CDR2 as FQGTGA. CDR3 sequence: CASSSVAGDRDEQFF. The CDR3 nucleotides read TGTGCCAGCAGCAGCGTAGCGGGGGATAGGGATGAGCAGTTCTTC.

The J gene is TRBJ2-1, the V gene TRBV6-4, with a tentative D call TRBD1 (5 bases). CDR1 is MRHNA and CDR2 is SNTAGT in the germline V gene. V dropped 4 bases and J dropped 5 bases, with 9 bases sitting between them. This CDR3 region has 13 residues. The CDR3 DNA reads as TGTGCCAGCAGTGTCGACAGAAACAATGAGCAGTTCTTC. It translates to CASSVDRNNEQFF.